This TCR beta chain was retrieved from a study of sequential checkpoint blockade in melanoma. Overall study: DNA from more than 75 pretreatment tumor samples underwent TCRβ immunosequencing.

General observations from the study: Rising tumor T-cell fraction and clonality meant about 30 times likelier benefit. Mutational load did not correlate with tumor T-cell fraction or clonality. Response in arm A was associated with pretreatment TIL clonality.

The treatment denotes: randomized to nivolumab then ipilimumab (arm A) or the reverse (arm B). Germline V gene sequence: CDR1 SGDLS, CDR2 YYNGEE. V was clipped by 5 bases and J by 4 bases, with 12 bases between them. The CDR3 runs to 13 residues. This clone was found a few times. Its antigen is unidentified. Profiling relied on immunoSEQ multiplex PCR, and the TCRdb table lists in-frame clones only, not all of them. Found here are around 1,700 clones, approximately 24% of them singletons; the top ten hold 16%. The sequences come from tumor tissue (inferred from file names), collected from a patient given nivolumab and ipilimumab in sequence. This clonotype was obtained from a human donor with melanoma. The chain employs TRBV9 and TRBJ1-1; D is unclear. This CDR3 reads CASSARESTEAFF. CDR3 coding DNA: TGTGCCAGCAGTGCCCGGGAGAGCACTGAAGCTTTCTTT.